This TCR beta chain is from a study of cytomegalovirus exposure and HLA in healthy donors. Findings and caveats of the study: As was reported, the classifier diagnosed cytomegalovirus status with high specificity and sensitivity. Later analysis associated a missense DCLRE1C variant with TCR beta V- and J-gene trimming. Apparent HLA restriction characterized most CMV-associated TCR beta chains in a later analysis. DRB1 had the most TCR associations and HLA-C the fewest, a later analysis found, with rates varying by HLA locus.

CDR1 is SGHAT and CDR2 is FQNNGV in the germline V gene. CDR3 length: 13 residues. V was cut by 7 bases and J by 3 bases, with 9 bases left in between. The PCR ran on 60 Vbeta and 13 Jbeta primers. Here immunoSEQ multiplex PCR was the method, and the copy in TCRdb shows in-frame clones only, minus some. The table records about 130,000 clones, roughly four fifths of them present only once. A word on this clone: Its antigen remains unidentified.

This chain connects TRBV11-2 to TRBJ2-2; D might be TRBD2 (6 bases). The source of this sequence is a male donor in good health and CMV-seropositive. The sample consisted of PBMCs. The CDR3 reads CASKEGYTGELFF. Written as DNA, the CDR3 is TGTGCCAGCAAGGAGGGCTACACCGGGGAGCTGTTTTTT.